This TCR beta chain was observed in a study of blood T cell repertoires in COVID-19. Study-wide background: The cDNA or gDNA used as material had been derived from T cells, B-cell-depleted T cells, or PBMCs.

The count of this clone is one. How the authors handled the data: Reference gene primer amplification in the assay estimated nucleated cell counts. Here immunoSEQ multiplex PCR was the method, and the copy in TCRdb shows in-frame clones only, minus some. From that table come the V and J calls and clone size; the DNA was used to work out D and trimming. The table shows about 270,000 clones, with 85% to 90% occurring only once. Cohort assignment relied on participant-reported clinical history. Per the germline V gene, CDR1 is SGHAT and CDR2 is FQNNGV. Trimming stripped 4 bases from V and 3 bases from J, with 4 bases between. The CDR3 is 11 amino acids.

The chain couples TRBV11-2 to TRBJ2-7, with D uncertain. The material sequenced was PBMCs or T cells enriched from blood (not recorded which). The clonotype originates from a woman aged 30 to 39 with acute COVID-19. This CDR3 is CASSSLYEQYF. The CDR3 bases are TGTGCCAGCAGCTCCCTCTACGAGCAGTACTTC.